A selection of T cell receptor beta chains follows, all from one sample in a study of T cells in Graves' hyperthyroidism and ophthalmopathy. TCRdb re-derived calls from the multiplex PCR reads in MiXCR, one entry per CDR3 protein. The sample holds hundreds of thousands of distinct CDR3 sequences, around 42% seen once. The source material was peripheral blood or thyroid tissue (not recorded which). These receptors all stem from a woman younger than 35 with Graves' hyperthyroidism. Each CDR3 is given with its conserved first and last residue. Fields, in order: J gene, clone size, D gene, V gene, CDR3 protein, CDR3 DNA. The D gene is left open where the match is weak. Rows give clone size only sometimes, using once, few, many, or a class for an expanded clone.

J: TRBJ2-6
size: NA
D: NA
V: TRBV7-9
CDR3: CASSPGQPLAGANVLTF
DNA: TGCGCCAGCAGCCCCGGACAGCCGCTCGCTGGGGCCAACGTCCTGACTTTC

J: TRBJ2-5
size: many
D: NA
V: TRBV25-1
CDR3: CASSTLADMYQETQYF
DNA: TGTGCCAGCAGTACGCTAGCAGATATGTACCAAGAGACCCAGTACTTC

J: TRBJ1-1
size: few
D: TRBD1
V: TRBV9
CDR3: CASSPTGQGYTEAFF
DNA: TGTGCCAGCAGCCCAACGGGACAGGGGTACACTGAAGCTTTCTTT

J: TRBJ1-5
size: few
D: NA
V: TRBV2
CDR3: CASSEGGQKDNQPQHF
DNA: TGTGCCAGCAGTGAGGGGGGGCAGAAAGACAATCAGCCCCAGCATTTT

J: TRBJ2-2
size: NA
D: TRBD1
V: TRBV20-1
CDR3: CSAPSQGANTGELFF
DNA: TGCAGTGCTCCCTCACAGGGGGCGAACACCGGGGAGCTGTTTTTT

J: TRBJ2-2
size: NA
D: NA
V: TRBV20-1
CDR3: CSAREVLATGELFF
DNA: TGCAGTGCTAGAGAAGTGCTAGCGACCGGGGAGCTGTTTTTT

J: TRBJ1-2
size: NA
D: NA
V: TRBV7-2
CDR3: CASSLEGGTGYTF
DNA: TGTGCCAGCAGCTTAGAGGGGGGAACTGGCTACACCTTC

J: TRBJ2-7
size: NA
D: TRBD2
V: TRBV25-1
CDR3: CASSEYGLAGGIYEQYF
DNA: TGTGCCAGCAGTGAATACGGTCTAGCGGGAGGGATTTACGAGCAGTACTTC

J: TRBJ1-5
size: NA
D: NA
V: TRBV7-9
CDR3: CASSLSGGGNQPQHF
DNA: TGTGCCAGCAGCTTATCCGGAGGGGGTAATCAGCCCCAGCATTTT

J: TRBJ2-7
size: many
D: NA
V: TRBV2
CDR3: CASSGYEQYF
DNA: TGTGCCAGCAGTGGCTACGAGCAGTACTTC

J: TRBJ2-5
size: NA
D: NA
V: TRBV7-3
CDR3: CASSGTPGLGETQYF
DNA: TGTGCCAGCAGCGGGACTCCGGGGCTAGGGGAGACCCAGTACTTC

J: TRBJ2-5
size: many
D: NA
V: TRBV7-6
CDR3: CASSSLGHIQGETQYF
DNA: TGTGCCAGCAGCTCCCTAGGACACATCCAGGGGGAGACCCAGTACTTC

J: TRBJ2-2
size: many
D: TRBD1
V: TRBV10-3
CDR3: CAIRPGTANTGELFF
DNA: TGTGCCATCAGGCCCGGGACAGCGAACACCGGGGAGCTGTTTTTT

J: TRBJ2-5
size: few
D: NA
V: TRBV6-6
CDR3: CASSYPSANQETQYF
DNA: TGTGCCAGCAGTTATCCTAGCGCCAACCAAGAGACCCAGTACTTC

J: TRBJ1-1
size: NA
D: NA
V: TRBV7-9
CDR3: CASLQANTEAFF
DNA: TGTGCCAGCCTACAGGCGAACACTGAAGCTTTCTTT

J: TRBJ2-7
size: NA
D: TRBD1
V: TRBV9
CDR3: CASSPGQGSNEQYF
DNA: TGTGCCAGCAGCCCGGGACAGGGGAGCAACGAGCAGTACTTC

J: TRBJ1-5
size: once
D: NA
V: TRBV19
CDR3: CATYGGFNQPQHF
DNA: TGTGCCACCTATGGGGGGTTCAATCAGCCCCAGCATTTT

J: TRBJ1-1
size: NA
D: NA
V: TRBV20-1
CDR3: CSASPQGPLGSTEAFF
DNA: TGCAGTGCTAGCCCGCAAGGACCCCTTGGGAGCACTGAAGCTTTCTTT

J: TRBJ1-2
size: NA
D: NA
V: TRBV7-6
CDR3: CASSVVEDLDYGYAF
DNA: TGTGCCAGCAGCGTCGTGGAGGACCTTGACTATGGCTACGCCTTC

J: TRBJ1-6
size: NA
D: TRBD1
V: TRBV25-1
CDR3: CASQTGAGSPLHF
DNA: TGTGCCAGTCAGACAGGGGCAGGTTCACCCCTCCACTTT

J: TRBJ1-4
size: NA
D: NA
V: TRBV20-1
CDR3: CSARDTLRGTNTEKLFF
DNA: TGCAGTGCTAGAGATACCCTTAGGGGTACGAACACTGAAAAACTGTTTTTT

J: TRBJ1-6
size: many
D: NA
V: TRBV7-9
CDR3: CASSLTPLSYNSPLHF
DNA: TGTGCCAGCAGCTTAACGCCACTCTCCTATAATTCACCCCTCCACTTT

J: TRBJ1-3
size: NA
D: NA
V: TRBV20-1
CDR3: CSARDRVGSGNTIYF
DNA: TGCAGTGCTAGAGATCGTGTGGGCTCTGGAAACACCATATATTTT

J: TRBJ1-4
size: few
D: TRBD1
V: TRBV7-9
CDR3: CASGQGGKLFF
DNA: TGTGCCAGCGGACAGGGTGGAAAACTGTTTTTT

J: TRBJ1-5
size: NA
D: NA
V: TRBV11-1
CDR3: CASAAAERNQPQHF
DNA: TGTGCCAGCGCCGCGGCGGAGCGGAATCAGCCCCAGCATTTT

J: TRBJ1-2
size: NA
D: NA
V: TRBV7-2
CDR3: CASSWGDPLLRGYTF
DNA: TGTGCCAGCAGCTGGGGGGATCCGCTCCTCCGAGGCTACACCTTC

J: TRBJ1-5
size: few
D: TRBD1
V: TRBV5-1
CDR3: CASSSTGKQPQHF
DNA: TGCGCCAGCAGCTCGACAGGGAAGCAGCCCCAGCATTTT

J: TRBJ1-2
size: many
D: NA
V: TRBV7-9
CDR3: CASSLENSPYGYTF
DNA: TGTGCCAGCAGCTTAGAGAACAGTCCTTATGGCTACACCTTC

J: TRBJ2-6
size: NA
D: TRBD1
V: TRBV15
CDR3: CATSRPDRGSGANVLTF
DNA: TGTGCCACCAGCAGACCAGACAGGGGTTCCGGGGCCAACGTCCTGACTTTC

J: TRBJ2-7
size: many
D: NA
V: TRBV6-5
CDR3: CASNRDQGQQYF
DNA: TGTGCCAGCAACCGGGACCAAGGTCAGCAGTACTTC

J: TRBJ1-2
size: many
D: NA
V: TRBV9
CDR3: CASSLTASGYTF
DNA: TGTGCCAGCAGCCTCACCGCGTCTGGCTACACCTTC

J: TRBJ2-5
size: many
D: NA
V: TRBV9
CDR3: CASSVSSGQETQYF
DNA: TGTGCCAGCAGCGTATCCAGCGGCCAAGAGACCCAGTACTTC

J: TRBJ2-5
size: many
D: NA
V: TRBV2
CDR3: CASSEERGVETQYF
DNA: TGTGCCAGCAGTGAAGAACGGGGAGTGGAGACCCAGTACTTC

J: TRBJ2-3
size: many
D: NA
V: TRBV25-1
CDR3: CASSDYGGQAQYF
DNA: TGTGCCAGCAGTGACTACGGTGGTCAAGCGCAGTATTTT

J: TRBJ2-7
size: few
D: NA
V: TRBV19
CDR3: CASSIGQFSYEQYF
DNA: TGTGCCAGTAGTATCGGCCAGTTCTCCTACGAGCAGTACTTC

J: TRBJ1-6
size: NA
D: NA
V: TRBV10-3
CDR3: CAISGPLHF
DNA: TGTGCCATCAGCGGACCCCTCCACTTT

J: TRBJ2-7
size: NA
D: NA
V: TRBV7-6
CDR3: CASSPRDIGEQYF
DNA: TGTGCCAGCAGCCCCAGGGACATAGGGGAGCAGTACTTC

J: TRBJ1-4
size: many
D: NA
V: TRBV10-3
CDR3: CAISDRGEKLFF
DNA: TGTGCCATCAGTGACCGGGGAGAAAAACTGTTTTTT

J: TRBJ1-1
size: many
D: TRBD1
V: TRBV15
CDR3: CATSRDMGQGLVNTEAFF
DNA: TGTGCCACCAGCAGAGATATGGGACAGGGGTTAGTGAACACTGAAGCTTTCTTT

J: TRBJ1-4
size: few
D: NA
V: TRBV13
CDR3: CASTIGGGEKLFF
DNA: TGTGCCAGCACTATCGGGGGGGGTGAAAAACTGTTTTTT

J: TRBJ1-4
size: NA
D: NA
V: TRBV6-5
CDR3: CASSEGVTNEKLFF
DNA: TGTGCCAGCAGTGAAGGGGTAACTAATGAAAAACTGTTTTTT

J: TRBJ1-4
size: NA
D: NA
V: TRBV29-1
CDR3: CSVGRAGGEKLFF
DNA: TGCAGCGTTGGCAGGGCCGGAGGTGAAAAACTGTTTTTT

J: TRBJ2-7
size: NA
D: TRBD2
V: TRBV20-1
CDR3: CSARGTSEQYF
DNA: TGCAGTGCTAGAGGGACTAGCGAGCAGTACTTC

J: TRBJ2-5
size: many
D: NA
V: TRBV7-9
CDR3: CASGIPVSETQYF
DNA: TGTGCCAGCGGCATCCCAGTTTCGGAGACCCAGTACTTC

J: TRBJ2-7
size: NA
D: TRBD1
V: TRBV29-1
CDR3: CSVTDGTVWSYKQYF
DNA: TGCAGCGTTACCGATGGGACAGTCTGGTCTTACAAGCAGTACTTC

J: TRBJ1-2
size: NA
D: NA
V: TRBV5-6
CDR3: CASSAPQGYSGYTF
DNA: TGTGCCAGCAGCGCTCCACAGGGTTACAGTGGCTACACCTTC

J: TRBJ1-3
size: NA
D: TRBD1
V: TRBV9
CDR3: CASSVWDRGFDTIYF
DNA: TGTGCCAGCAGCGTGTGGGACAGGGGATTCGACACCATATATTTT

J: TRBJ1-1
size: NA
D: NA
V: TRBV10-3
CDR3: CAIRDGAETEAFF
DNA: TGTGCCATCAGGGATGGAGCCGAGACTGAAGCTTTCTTT

J: TRBJ1-3
size: NA
D: NA
V: TRBV29-1
CDR3: CSVGGGRTNTIYF
DNA: TGCAGCGTGGGGGGTGGCAGGACGAACACCATATATTTT

J: TRBJ2-7
size: NA
D: TRBD2
V: TRBV7-6
CDR3: CASSLPLGASGSKSYEQYF
DNA: TGTGCCAGCAGCTTACCCCTCGGGGCTAGCGGGAGCAAATCCTACGAGCAGTACTTC

J: TRBJ1-6
size: NA
D: NA
V: TRBV15
CDR3: CATSSEYGGRNSPLHF
DNA: TGTGCCACCAGCAGCGAGTATGGGGGTCGTAATTCACCCCTCCACTTT

J: TRBJ2-7
size: few
D: NA
V: TRBV20-1
CDR3: CSAGRISYEQYF
DNA: TGCAGTGCCGGTCGGATCTCCTACGAGCAGTACTTC

J: TRBJ2-2
size: NA
D: TRBD2
V: TRBV2
CDR3: CASSPIAGSTGELFF
DNA: TGTGCCAGCAGTCCCATAGCGGGATCCACCGGGGAGCTGTTTTTT

J: TRBJ1-1
size: NA
D: NA
V: TRBV5-1
CDR3: CASSLEGGVVEAFF
DNA: TGCGCCAGCAGCTTGGAGGGGGGTGTGGTTGAAGCTTTCTTT

J: TRBJ1-3
size: many
D: NA
V: TRBV14
CDR3: CATTDEDSRGNTIYF
DNA: TGTGCCACCACCGATGAGGACAGCCGAGGAAACACCATATATTTT

J: TRBJ2-2
size: NA
D: NA
V: TRBV25-1
CDR3: CASSSSGITGELFF
DNA: TGTGCCAGCAGTTCCAGCGGTATCACCGGGGAGCTGTTTTTT